This is a list of T cell receptor beta chains from one sample in a study of cytotoxic CD8 clonotypes in ibrutinib-treated CLL. Repertoires were generated with immunoSEQ multiplex PCR, while TCRdb's copy carries only in-frame clones and drops some. The sample gives approximately 190,000 clones, roughly three quarters of which show up once; about an eighth is in the top ten. The material sequenced was PBMCs, taken after 12 months of ibrutinib treatment. The receptors were sampled from a human donor with chronic lymphocytic leukemia. Each CDR3 is given without its conserved first and last residue. Clone size is stated in some rows and not others, as once, few, many or a class when expanded.

j_gene	v_gene	abundance	CDR3aa
TRBJ2-6	TRBV10-3	NA	ATQNAGQGTGANVLT
TRBJ2-7	TRBV7-8	NA	ASSLLLAGGYEQY
TRBJ2-3	TRBV19	NA	ASSIDTADTQY
TRBJ2-5	TRBV6-5	NA	ASSYSISGETQY
TRBJ2-5	TRBV25-1	NA	ASSELGNRLEETQY
TRBJ2-7	TRBV7-9	NA	ASNPGGLGYEQY
TRBJ1-5	TRBV9	NA	ASSVGDRQPQH
TRBJ2-5	TRBV5-6	NA	ASSYGRGETQY
TRBJ1-5	TRBV5-6	NA	ASSPRGLNQPQH
TRBJ2-7	TRBV21-1	NA	ASSEDYEQY
TRBJ1-2	TRBV16	NA	ASSQEPYSGYT
TRBJ1-4	TRBV10-2	NA	ASSDQRASREKLF
TRBJ1-2	TRBV27	few	ASRAGYDYT
TRBJ2-1	TRBV5-5	once	ASSFEDAENEQF
TRBJ2-4	TRBV6-5	NA	ASSYGSGSLNIQY
TRBJ2-3	TRBV18	NA	ASSPREGRRVDTQY
TRBJ2-1	TRBV27	NA	ASSNTGLPNEQF
TRBJ1-4	TRBV9	once	ASSVLGTADNEKLF
TRBJ2-1	TRBV13	NA	ASSNSWTSRNEQF
TRBJ2-5	TRBV27	NA	ASRGTRGSETQY
TRBJ2-7	TRBV5-4	NA	ASSPLEGGDSYEQY
TRBJ1-2	TRBV19	NA	ASRTGSTSNYGYT
TRBJ1-2	TRBV7-6	few	ASSLGRAEDGYT
TRBJ2-3	TRBV5-1	NA	ASGLAGADTQY
TRBJ1-1	TRBV5-4	NA	ASSIEPGMNTEAF
TRBJ1-5	TRBV6-1	once	ASSDWERNSNQPQH